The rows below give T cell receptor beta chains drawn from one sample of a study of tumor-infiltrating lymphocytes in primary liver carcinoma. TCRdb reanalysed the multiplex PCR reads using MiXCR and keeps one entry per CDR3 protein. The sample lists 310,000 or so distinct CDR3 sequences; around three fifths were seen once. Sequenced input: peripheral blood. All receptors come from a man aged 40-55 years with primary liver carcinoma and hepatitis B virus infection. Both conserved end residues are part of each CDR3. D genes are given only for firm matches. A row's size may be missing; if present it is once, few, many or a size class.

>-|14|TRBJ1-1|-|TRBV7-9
CASSLPGRITEAFF
TGTGCCAGCAGCTTACCGGGGCGGATCACTGAAGCTTTCTTT
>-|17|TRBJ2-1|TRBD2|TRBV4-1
CASNQVILAGENNEQFF
TGCGCCAGCAACCAAGTAATCCTAGCGGGAGAGAACAATGAGCAGTTCTTC
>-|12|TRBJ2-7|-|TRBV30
CAWGREGGEQYF
TGTGCCTGGGGCCGCGAGGGGGGGGAGCAGTACTTC
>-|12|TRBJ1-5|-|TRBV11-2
CASSLNEEPQHF
TGTGCCAGCAGCTTAAATGAGGAACCCCAGCACTTT
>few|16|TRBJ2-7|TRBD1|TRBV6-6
CASSYLGQGERGEQYF
TGTGCCAGCAGTTACCTCGGACAGGGCGAACGTGGCGAGCAGTACTTC
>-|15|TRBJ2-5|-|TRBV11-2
CASSFLSGVRETQYF
TGTGCCAGCAGCTTCTTATCAGGAGTCAGAGAGACCCAGTACTTC
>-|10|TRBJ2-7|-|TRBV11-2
CASSHCRGYF
TGTGCTAGCAGCCATTGCCGGGGGTACTTC
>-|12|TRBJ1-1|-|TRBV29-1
CSMRRLNTEAFF
TGCAGTATGAGACGGTTGAACACTGAAGCTTTCTTT
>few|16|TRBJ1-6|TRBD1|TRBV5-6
CASSSMTGGGNSPLRF
TGTGCCAGCAGCTCCATGACAGGGGGCGGTAATTCACCCCTCCGCTTT
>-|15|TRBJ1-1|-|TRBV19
CASSTRTAYNTEAFF
TGTGCCAGTAGTACAAGGACAGCCTATAACACTGAAGCTTTCTTT
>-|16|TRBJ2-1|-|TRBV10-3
CAISESKSGMDNEQFF
TGTGCCATCAGTGAGTCGAAATCCGGGATGGACAATGAGCAGTTCTTC
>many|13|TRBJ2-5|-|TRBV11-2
CASRKIPRETQYF
TGTGCCAGCAGGAAAATCCCCCGAGAGACCCAGTACTTC
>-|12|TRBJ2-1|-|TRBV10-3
CATKGLPGEWIF
TGTGCCACCAAAGGACTACCGGGAGAGTGGATCTTC
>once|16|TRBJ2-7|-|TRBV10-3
CAIRGGVGTPTHEQCF
TGTGCCATCAGGGGTGGAGTAGGGACACCTACCCACGAGCAGTGCTTC
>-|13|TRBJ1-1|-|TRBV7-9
CATSPHTDTEAFF
TGTGCCACCAGCCCCCACACAGACACTGAAGCTTTCTTT
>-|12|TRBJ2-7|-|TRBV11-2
CASSPSGWEQYF
TGTGCCAGCAGCCCCTCCGGTTGGGAGCAGTACTTT
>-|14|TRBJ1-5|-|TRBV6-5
CASSYGRGNQHQHF
TGTGCCAGCAGTTACGGACGTGGCAATCAGCACCAGCATTTT
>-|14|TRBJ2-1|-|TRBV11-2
CASSLGATHNDQFF
TGTGCGAGCAGCTTAGGGGCCACGCACAATGATCAGTTCTTC
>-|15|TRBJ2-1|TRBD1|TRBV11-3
CASSQGQGKSDERFF
TGTGCCAGCAGCCAAGGACAGGGGAAGAGCGATGAGCGGTTCTTC
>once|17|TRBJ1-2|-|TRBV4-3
CASSHLGRGGSGYGYTF
TGCGCCAGCAGCCACCTAGGACGGGGTGGGAGTGGATATGGCTACACCTTC
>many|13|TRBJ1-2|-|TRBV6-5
CASQGLENYGYTF
TGTGCCAGCCAGGGGTTAGAGAACTATGGCTACACCTTC
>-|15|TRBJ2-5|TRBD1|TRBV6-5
CASSYSAGGSETRYF
TGTGCCAGCAGTTACTCGGCAGGGGGCTCGGAGACCCGGTACTTC
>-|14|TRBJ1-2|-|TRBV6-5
CASSIRVFGYDYTF
TGTGCCAGCAGTATCAGAGTATTCGGCTATGACTACACCTTC
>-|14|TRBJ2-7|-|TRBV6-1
CTSREGWIPYEQYF
TGTACCAGCAGAGAGGGATGGATTCCCTACGAGCAGTACTTC
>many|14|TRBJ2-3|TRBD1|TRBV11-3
CASSRTGAEDTQYF
TGTGCCAGCTCTAGGACAGGGGCGGAAGATACGCAGTATTTT
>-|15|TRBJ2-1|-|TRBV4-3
CASSQSIWGADEQFF
TGCGCCAGCAGCCAAAGCATTTGGGGGGCGGATGAGCAGTTCTTC
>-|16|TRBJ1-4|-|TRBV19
CAISPQGARAAEKLFF
TGTGCCATTAGTCCTCAAGGGGCCAGGGCAGCTGAAAAACTGTTTTTT
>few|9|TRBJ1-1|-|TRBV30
CALIPPAFF
TGTGCCCTAATCCCTCCAGCTTTCTTT
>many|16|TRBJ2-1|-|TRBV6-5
CASSNRDTSSYNEQFF
TGTGCCAGCAGTAACCGGGACACCAGCTCCTACAATGAGCAGTTCTTC
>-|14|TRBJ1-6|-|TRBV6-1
CVSSEAPASLPIHF
TGTGTCAGCAGCGAAGCCCCCGCGTCCCTACCCATCCACTTT
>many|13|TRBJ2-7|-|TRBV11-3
CASSLDGLGEQYF
TGTGCCAGCAGCTTGGACGGCTTAGGGGAGCAGTACTTC
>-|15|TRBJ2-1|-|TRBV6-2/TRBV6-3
CSSSYGTGSHNEQFF
TGTTCCAGCAGTTACGGGACGGGGAGCCACAATGAGCAGTTCTTC
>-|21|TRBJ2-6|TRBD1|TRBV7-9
CASSLAATGTGSDSGANVLTF
TGTGCCAGCAGCTTAGCGGCCACCGGGACAGGGTCCGATTCTGGGGCCAACGTCCTGACTTTC
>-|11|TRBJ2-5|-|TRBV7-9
CVSSLKESQYF
TGTGTCAGCAGCCTGAAAGAGTCCCAATACTTC
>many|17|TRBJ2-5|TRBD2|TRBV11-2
CASSLGLAGVRSETQYF
TGTGCCAGCAGCTTAGGTCTAGCGGGAGTAAGGAGTGAGACCCAGTACTTC
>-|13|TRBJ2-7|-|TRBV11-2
CASTLQDLYEQYF
TGTGCCAGCACTTTACAGGATTTGTACGAGCAGTACTTC
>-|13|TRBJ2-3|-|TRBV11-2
CASSYLHRDTRYF
TGTGCCAGCAGCTACCTACACAGGGATACGCGGTATTTT
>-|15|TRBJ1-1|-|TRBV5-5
CASSFVSGRLTQAFF
TGTGCCAGCAGCTTTGTGTCAGGTCGGTTGACTCAAGCTTTCTTT
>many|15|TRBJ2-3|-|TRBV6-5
CASRDGEANTDTQYF
TGTGCCAGCAGAGACGGCGAGGCAAACACAGATACGCAGTATTTT
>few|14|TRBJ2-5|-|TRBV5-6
CASSFGQFQETQYF
TGTGCCAGCAGCTTTGGACAGTTCCAAGAGACCCAGTACTTC
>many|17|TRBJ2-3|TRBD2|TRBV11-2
CASSLQGTSGRLDTQYF
TGTGCCAGCAGCCTACAAGGGACTAGCGGGAGGTTAGATACGCAGTATTTT
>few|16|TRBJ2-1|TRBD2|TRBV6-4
CASSETGGGSYNEQFF
TGTGCCAGCAGTGAGACGGGAGGAGGGTCCTACAATGAGCAGTTCTTC
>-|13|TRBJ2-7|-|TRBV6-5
CDSTSPGSYEQYF
TGTGACAGCACAAGCCCGGGGTCCTACGAGCAGTACTTC
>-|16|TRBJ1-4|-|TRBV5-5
CATASWTSSGVGKLFF
TGTGCCACGGCCAGCTGGACATCTTCTGGAGTAGGAAAACTGTTTTTT
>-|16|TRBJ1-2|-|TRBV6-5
CASSSPGRRDSGGYTF
TGTGCCAGCAGTTCCCCCGGGAGGCGGGACTCCGGTGGCTACACCTTC
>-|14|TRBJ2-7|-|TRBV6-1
CAGSRDIAPYVQYF
TGTGCCGGAAGCCGGGACATTGCGCCCTACGTGCAGTACTTC
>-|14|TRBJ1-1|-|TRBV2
CARRDMGPNTEAFF
TGTGCCAGAAGAGACATGGGTCCCAACACTGAAGCTTTCTTT
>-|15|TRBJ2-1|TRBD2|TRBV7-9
CASSSPSGRVDEQFF
TGTGCCAGCAGCTCCCCTAGCGGGAGGGTCGATGAGCAGTTCTTC
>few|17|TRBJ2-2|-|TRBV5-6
CASSLGGLFANTGELFF
TGTGCCAGCAGCTTGGGCGGACTATTCGCGAACACCGGGGAGCTGTTTTTT
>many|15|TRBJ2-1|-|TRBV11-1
CASSLVRSSYNEQFF
TGTGCCAGCAGCTTAGTCCGGAGCTCCTACAATGAGCAGTTCTTC
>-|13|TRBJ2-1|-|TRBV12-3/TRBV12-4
CASNRKKYNEQFF
TGTGCCAGCAATCGGAAAAAATATAATGAGCAGTTCTTC
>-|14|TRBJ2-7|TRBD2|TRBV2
CVSGGTGRNYEQYF
TGTGTCAGCGGGGGGACTGGCCGAAACTACGAGCAGTACTTC
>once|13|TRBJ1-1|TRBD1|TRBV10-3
CATTGGAGTKAFF
TGTGCCACTACAGGGGGCGCAGGAACTAAAGCTTTCTTT
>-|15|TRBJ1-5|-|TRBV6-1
CVSSVVTGTGQPHHF
TGTGTCAGCAGTGTTGTTACAGGGACCGGACAGCCCCATCATTTT